This record concerns one T cell receptor beta chain sequence. These data come from a study of T cell changes during pregnancy in multiple sclerosis. Clones were read by immunoSEQ multiplex PCR, and TCRdb kept only the in-frame ones, dropping some. The sample has approximately 85,000 clones; roughly nine tenths are singletons. Trimming removed 5 bases from V and 3 bases from J, with 7 bases in between. The CDR3 contains 12 residues. Germline CDR1 is MDHEN and CDR2 is SYDVKM. The receptor comes from a female donor with multiple sclerosis, enrolled in a pregnancy study. The chain links TRBV28 to TRBJ1-2; D might be TRBD1 (6 bases). The sequencing here drew on peripheral blood, taken in the first trimester of pregnancy. The chain's CDR3 is CASSGGYYGYTF. The DNA for the CDR3 is TGTGCCAGCAGTGGGGGCTACTATGGCTACACCTTC.